The 31 T cell receptor beta chains below come from one sample, sequenced in a study of blood T cell repertoires in COVID-19. The protocol was immunoSEQ multiplex PCR, while the TCRdb copy is restricted to in-frame clones and leaves out a portion. Among 73,000 or so clones listed, 73% were seen once. Sequenced sample: peripheral blood. The receptors stem from a man in his 60s with acute or convalescent COVID-19.

By share, this clone counts as medium-sized. The chain links TRBV12-3 or TRBV12-4 to TRBJ1-2; tentative D call: TRBD1 (5 bases). V lost 6 bases, J lost 8 bases, and 13 bases lay in between. This CDR3 region has 12 residues. CDR3 in DNA: TGTGCCAGCAGCGCCGACAGCTGGGGCTACACCTTC. As protein: CASSADSWGYTF.

This chain joins TRBV6-5 and TRBJ1-2; maybe TRBD1 (5 bases). Germline lookup yields CDR1 MNHEY and CDR2 SVGAGI. The V end was cut by 0 bases, the J end by 7 bases, with 12 bases between. The CDR3 sequence is 14 residues long. The CDR3 nucleotides are TGTGCCAGCAGTTACTCGGGCGGGGGAGGTGGCTACACCTTC. Protein product: CASSYSGGGGGYTF.

This rearrangement joins TRBV19 to TRBJ2-7, with 10 bases fitting TRBD2. The V and J ends lost 3 bases and 1 base, in that order; junction bases with no gene match: 0. Per the germline V gene, CDR1 is LNHDA and CDR2 is SQIVND (reference sequence). CDR3 size: 14 residues. The CDR3 coding sequence is TGTGCCAGTAGTATGGGACTAGCGTCCTACGAGCAGTACTTC. It translates to CASSMGLASYEQYF.

V is TRBV6-5 and J is TRBJ1-5; perhaps TRBD1 as D (5 bases). This CDR3 region has 13 residues. Germline V CDR1 and CDR2: MNHEY, SVGAGI. Trimming removed 8 bases at V and 3 bases at J, with 11 bases between. DNA of the CDR3: TGTGCCAGCGGTCAGGGTATCAATCAGCCCCAGCATTTT. It encodes CASGQGINQPQHF.

This chain joins TRBV7-2 and TRBJ1-2; TRBD1 is a possible D gene (5 bases). This CDR3 is 14 amino acids long. Per germline, CDR1 SGHTA and CDR2 FQGNSA. Trimming took off 3 bases at V and 6 bases at J, with 14 bases between the two ends. The DNA for the CDR3 is TGTGCCAGCAGCTTGCCCCGGGGGTACGATGGCTACACCTTC. As protein: CASSLPRGYDGYTF. The variable domain in full, with the rest retrieved from reference TRBV7-2 and TRBJ1-2, is GAGVSQSPSNKVTEKGKDVELRCDPISGHTALYWYRQSLGQGLEFLIYFQGNSAPDKSGLPSDRFSAERTGGSVSTLTIQRTQQEDSAVYLCASSLPRGYDGYTFGSGTRLTVV.

This clone was counted a few times. Other DNA sequences from this sample encode an identical CDR3 as well. The CDR3 here is CASSLSFGSEETQYF. The CDR3 coding sequence is TGTGCCAGCAGCTTATCGTTCGGGTCAGAAGAGACCCAGTACTTC. The V and J genes are TRBV7-9 and TRBJ2-5; no firm D call. The length of the CDR3 is 15 residues. Germline assignment: CDR1 SEHNR and CDR2 FQNEAQ (reference sequence). The germline V and J ends were trimmed by 2 bases and 3 bases, with 13 bases remaining between them.

This clone showed up many times. The chain is built from TRBV5-3 and TRBJ2-2, with a weak D call TRBD1 (5 bases). TRBV5-3 is sorted into the ORF group, with uncertain function. CDR3 length equals 12 residues. Trimming shortened V by 3 bases and J by 7 bases, and 7 bases separated the two germline ends. CDR3 bases: TGTGCCAGAAGCTCTAGGGGCGGGGAGCTGTTTTTT. It yields the protein CARSSRGGELFF.

The chain employs TRBV11-2 and TRBJ2-2, with D maybe TRBD2 (5 bases). The length of the CDR3 is 13 residues. V lost 6 bases and J lost 6, with 11 bases in between. The germline V gene encodes CDR1 SGHAT and CDR2 FQNNGV. CDR3 residues: CASSRGASGELFF. Here the CDR3 DNA reads TGTGCCAGCAGTCGGGGAGCCTCCGGGGAGCTGTTTTTT.

The chain joins TRBV11-1 to TRBJ2-3; 7 nucleotides match TRBD1. The CDR3 is 15 residues long. With 5 bases clipped from V and 2 bases from J, the junction kept 7 bases outside the gene matches. Germline V gene data show CDR1 as SGHAT and CDR2 as FQDESV (reference sequence). CDR3 DNA sequence: TGTGCCAGCAGCCGTGGAGACAGGGTCACAGATACGCAGTATTTT. Translated: CASSRGDRVTDTQYF. The full variable domain, completed using reference TRBV11-1 and TRBJ2-3, is EAEVAQSPRYKITEKSQAVAFWCDPISGHATLYWYRQILGQGPELLVQFQDESVVDDSQLPKDRFSAERLKGVDSTLKIQPAELGDSAMYLCASSRGDRVTDTQYFGPGTRLTVL.

The rearrangement uses TRBV3-1 (or the pseudogene TRBV3-2) and TRBJ2-1, with D possibly being TRBD2 (6 bases). The CDR3 sequence is 13 residues long. V dropped 4 bases and J dropped 7 bases, with 11 bases sitting between them. CDR1 LGHDT and CDR2 YNNKEL come from the germline V gene (reference sequence). The CDR3 DNA sequence: TGTGCCAGCAGCCTCTCACGGGGGAATGAGCAGTTCTTC. It translates to CASSLSRGNEQFF.

This chain links TRBV19 with TRBJ1-5, with a possible D match to TRBD1 (6 bases). Germline-derived CDR1 and CDR2 are LNHDA and SQIVND (reference sequence). The CDR3 contains 12 residues. V was pared by 9 bases and J by 7 bases, with 13 bases between. This CDR3 reads CASERQGQPQHF. CDR3 nucleotide sequence: TGTGCCAGCGAACGTCAGGGGCAGCCCCAGCATTTT.

This clone was recorded a few times. This chain connects TRBV11-1 to TRBJ2-7; 7 positions agree with TRBD1. There are 14 residues in the CDR3. Germline assignment: CDR1 SGHAT and CDR2 FQDESV (reference sequence). V gave up 4 bases and J gave up 0 bases; unmatched junction bases: 3. In nucleotides, the CDR3 is TGTGCCAGCAGCTCGGGACAGTTCTCCTACGAGCAGTACGTC. Translation gives CASSSGQFSYEQYV.

This clone has only one observation. V is TRBV19 and J is TRBJ1-2; the match to TRBD1 covers 7 bases. The CDR3 has 14 residues. V was clipped by 4 bases and J by 8 bases; unmatched bases: 10. Germline CDR1 LNHDA, CDR2 SQIVND (reference sequence). In DNA form, the CDR3 reads TGTGCCAGTAGTAGACAGGGATCCTCCCGAGGCTACACCTTC. It yields the protein CASSRQGSSRGYTF. The variable domain in full, completed from reference TRBV19 and TRBJ1-2, reads DGGITQSPKYLFRKEGQNVTLSCEQNLNHDAMYWYRQDPGQGLRLIYYSQIVNDFQKGDIAEGYSVSREKKESFPLTVTSAQKNPTAFYLCASSRQGSSRGYTFGSGTRLTVV.

The V call is TRBV7-8, the J call TRBJ2-7, with TRBD1 matching over 9 bases. Looked up from germline, CDR1 is SGHVS and CDR2 is FQNEAQ. The CDR3 loop spans 15 amino acids. Trimming cost V 4 bases and J 2 bases; bases outside gene matches: 6. The CDR3 loop reads CASSYSDRGAYEQYV. Here the CDR3 DNA reads TGTGCCAGCAGCTATAGCGACAGGGGGGCCTACGAGCAGTACGTC.

The rearrangement links TRBV30 to TRBJ1-3; possible D gene TRBD1, 6 bases. This CDR3 is 16 amino acids long. Trimming took off 2 bases at V and 4 bases at J, with 18 bases between the two ends. CDR1 is GTSNPN and CDR2 is SVGIG in the germline V gene (reference sequence). The CDR3 reads CAWSYVGYDRGNTIYF. The DNA of the CDR3 is TGTGCCTGGAGTTATGTGGGATATGACAGGGGAAACACCATATATTTT. Supplemented by reference TRBV30 and TRBJ1-3, the full variable domain reads SQTIHQWPATLVQPVGSPLSLECTVEGTSNPNLYWYRQAAGRGLQLLFYSVGIGQISSEVPQNLSASRPQDRQFILSSKKLLLSDSGFYLCAWSYVGYDRGNTIYFGEGSWLTVV.

The V gene is TRBV5-1, the J gene TRBJ1-6; D ambiguous. This CDR3 is built from 13 residues. Germline loops: CDR1 SGHRS, CDR2 YFSETQ. Trimming left V 1 base short and J 6 bases short, with 5 bases between. CDR3 coding DNA: TGCGCCAGCAGCTTGAACGGTAATTCACCCCTCCACTTT. Amino acid sequence: CASSLNGNSPLHF.

This chain connects TRBV11-2 to TRBJ2-1; 9 nucleotides match TRBD1. The junction had 5 bases not matched to a gene; V was cut back by 6 bases and J by 8 bases. The germline gives CDR1 SGHAT, CDR2 FQNNGV. The CDR3 runs to 13 residues. The CDR3 loop is CASRRTGEDEQFF. Here the CDR3 DNA reads TGTGCCAGCAGGAGGACAGGGGAGGATGAGCAGTTCTTC.

The chain combines TRBV6-1 with TRBJ2-7; D remains ambiguous. This CDR3 region has 13 residues. V was pared by 3 bases and J by 3 bases, with 9 bases between. Per germline, CDR1 MNHNS and CDR2 SASEGT. CDR3 in amino acids: CASSDVKIYEQYF. The CDR3 nucleotides are TGTGCCAGCAGTGATGTCAAAATCTACGAGCAGTACTTC.

The chain carries TRBV24-1 and TRBJ2-5, with D possibly TRBD1 on 6 matching bases. The CDR3 length is 13 residues. CDR1 KGHDR and CDR2 SFDVKD come from the germline V gene. Trimming took off 3 bases at V and 2 bases at J, with 6 bases between the two ends. Written as DNA, the CDR3 is TGTGCCACCAGTGATGGACAGCAAGAGACCCAGTACTTC. Protein product: CATSDGQQETQYF.

This clone was found a few times. V and J are TRBV6-2 or TRBV6-3 and TRBJ1-6; TRBD1 matches 7 bases. Germline V gene data show CDR1 as MNHEY and CDR2 as SVGEGT. Losses at the gene ends were 5 bases for V and 8 bases for J; bases not matched to a gene: 6. CDR3 length: 14 amino acids. The CDR3 sequence: CASSPGTDYSPLHF. CDR3 DNA sequence: TGTGCCAGCAGTCCCGGGACAGATTATTCACCCCTCCACTTT.

The chain recombines TRBV12-3 or TRBV12-4 with TRBJ2-1; D gene unclear. The CDR3 totals 12 residues. Trimming took 5 bases from V and 12 from J, leaving 14 bases between them. In nucleotides, the CDR3 is TGTGCCAGCAGTCCCGCGGTCGGTGGGCAGTTCTTC. It specifies CASSPAVGGQFF.

The genes are TRBV2 and TRBJ2-5; maybe TRBD1 (6 bases). V lost 6 bases to trimming and J lost 6 bases, with 14 bases between them. The CDR3 runs to 13 residues. Germline loops: CDR1 SNHLY, CDR2 FYNNEI. The CDR3 DNA sequence: TGTGCCAGCAGACCAGGGGCCTCGCAGACCCAGTACTTC. Amino acid sequence: CASRPGASQTQYF.

This clone turned up a few times. J is TRBJ2-7 and V is TRBV18; tentatively, D is TRBD2 (6 bases). This CDR3 region has 14 residues. The germline CDR1 and CDR2 sequences are KGHSH and LQKENI. V lost 1 base, J lost 1 base, and 8 bases lay in between. The CDR3 sequence: CASSPLGGSYEQYF. As DNA, the CDR3 is TGTGCCAGCTCACCACTCGGGGGATCCTACGAGCAGTACTTC.

V gene TRBV10-3 combines with J gene TRBJ2-5; 8 positions agree with TRBD1. V lost 6 bases, J lost 5 bases, and 14 bases stayed unmatched. CDR3 size: 16 residues. Germline CDR1 and CDR2: ENHRY and SYGVKD. The CDR3 loop is CAISEGGGRGPETQYF. CDR3 bases: TGTGCCATCAGCGAAGGGGGTGGCAGGGGGCCGGAGACCCAGTACTTC.

The J gene is TRBJ2-6, the V gene TRBV24-1, with 7 bases identical to TRBD1. This CDR3 is 18 amino acids long. CDR1 and CDR2 (germline): KGHDR, SFDVKD. Losses at the gene ends were 3 bases for V and 6 bases for J; bases not matched to a gene: 13. The CDR3 nucleotides read TGTGCCACCAGTGATCGTTCCGGGACAGACTCTTTGGCCAACGTCCTGACTTTC. The encoded protein is CATSDRSGTDSLANVLTF.

The chain employs TRBV30 and TRBJ2-3; 9 nucleotides match TRBD2. Germline CDR1 is GTSNPN and CDR2 is SVGIG (reference sequence). The CDR3 covers 16 residues. J lost 0 bases, V lost 5 bases, and 9 bases had no gene match. CDR3: CAWSSGVDGSTDTQYF. CDR3 DNA sequence: TGTGCCTGGTCTAGCGGGGTAGACGGGAGCACAGATACGCAGTATTTT.

This chain connects TRBV18 to TRBJ2-5, with no clear D. From germline, CDR1 is KGHSH and CDR2 LQKENI. Trimming stripped 3 bases from V and 3 bases from J, with 5 bases between. The CDR3 has 12 amino acids. For the CDR3, the DNA is TGTGCCAGCTCACCGGGCGAAGAGACCCAGTACTTC. It specifies CASSPGEETQYF.

This clone turned up a few times. The gene calls are TRBV19 and TRBJ2-2; 7 bases agree with TRBD2. CDR3 length: 15 residues. The germline CDR1 and CDR2 sequences are LNHDA and SQIVND (reference sequence). Trimming cost V 4 bases and J 5 bases; bases outside gene matches: 7. CDR3 residues: CASSNTGGTTGELFF. CDR3 DNA sequence: TGTGCCAGTAGTAATACCGGGGGGACGACCGGGGAGCTGTTTTTT. Full variable domain (rest looked up from reference TRBV19 and TRBJ2-2): DGGITQSPKYLFRKEGQNVTLSCEQNLNHDAMYWYRQDPGQGLRLIYYSQIVNDFQKGDIAEGYSVSREKKESFPLTVTSAQKNPTAFYLCASSNTGGTTGELFFGEGSRLTVL.

This chain joins TRBV5-6 and TRBJ2-7; 7 bases fit TRBD1. CDR3 length: 14 residues. Germline V gene lookup returns CDR1 SGHDT and CDR2 YYEEEE. The V and J ends lost 5 bases and 0 bases, in that order; junction bases with no gene match: 5. This chain's CDR3 is CASRRQGSSYEQYF. The CDR3 DNA sequence: TGTGCCAGCAGACGACAGGGAAGCTCCTACGAGCAGTACTTC. Drawing the rest from reference TRBV5-6 and TRBJ2-7, the complete variable domain is DAGVTQSPTHLIKTRGQQVTLRCSPKSGHDTVSWYQQALGQGPQFIFQYYEEEERQRGNFPDRFSGHQFPNYSSELNVNALLLGDSALYLCASRRQGSSYEQYFGPGTRLTVT.

For this clone: This sample also contains other DNA sequences that code for the same CDR3. The V and J genes are TRBV7-6 and TRBJ2-5; D is possibly TRBD2 (5 bases). This CDR3 is 15 amino acids long. The V gene's germline CDR1 is SGHVS and CDR2 FNYEAQ. Trimming took off 2 bases at V and 6 bases at J, with 16 bases between the two ends. The CDR3 sequence: CASSLSLGPGKTQYF. Written as DNA, the CDR3 is TGTGCCAGCAGCTTATCTCTCGGACCCGGGAAGACCCAGTACTTC.

This clone was detected once. This chain joins TRBV7-9 and TRBJ1-2; D is perhaps TRBD1 (5 bases). V was shortened by 0 bases and J by 8 bases, with 13 bases between the two germline ends. Germline V gives CDR1 SEHNR, CDR2 FQNEAQ (reference sequence). This CDR3 has 14 amino acids. CDR3 coding DNA: TGTGCCAGCAGCTTAGCGGGGTCAGGGAAAGGCTACACCTTC. This encodes CASSLAGSGKGYTF.